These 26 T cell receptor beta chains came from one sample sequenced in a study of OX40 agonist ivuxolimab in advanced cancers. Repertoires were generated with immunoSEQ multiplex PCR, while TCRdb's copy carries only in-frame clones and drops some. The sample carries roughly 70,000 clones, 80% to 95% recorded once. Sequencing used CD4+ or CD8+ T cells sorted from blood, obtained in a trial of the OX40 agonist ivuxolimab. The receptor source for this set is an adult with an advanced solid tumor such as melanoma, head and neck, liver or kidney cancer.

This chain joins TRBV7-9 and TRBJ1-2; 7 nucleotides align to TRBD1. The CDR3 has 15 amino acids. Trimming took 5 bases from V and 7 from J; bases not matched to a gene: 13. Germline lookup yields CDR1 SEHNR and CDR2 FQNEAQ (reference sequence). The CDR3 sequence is CASSLFTGDSSGYTF. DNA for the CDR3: TGTGCCAGCAGCCTTTTTACAGGGGATTCATCTGGCTACACCTTC.

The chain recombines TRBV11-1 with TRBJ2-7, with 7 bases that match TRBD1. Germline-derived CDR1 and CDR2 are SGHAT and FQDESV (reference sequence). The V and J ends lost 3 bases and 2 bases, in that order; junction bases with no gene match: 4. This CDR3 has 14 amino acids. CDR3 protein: CASSLTGITYEQYF. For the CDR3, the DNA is TGTGCCAGCAGCTTGACAGGGATCACCTACGAGCAGTACTTC. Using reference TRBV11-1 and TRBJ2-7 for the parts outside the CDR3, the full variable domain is EAEVAQSPRYKITEKSQAVAFWCDPISGHATLYWYRQILGQGPELLVQFQDESVVDDSQLPKDRFSAERLKGVDSTLKIQPAELGDSAMYLCASSLTGITYEQYFGPGTRLTVT.

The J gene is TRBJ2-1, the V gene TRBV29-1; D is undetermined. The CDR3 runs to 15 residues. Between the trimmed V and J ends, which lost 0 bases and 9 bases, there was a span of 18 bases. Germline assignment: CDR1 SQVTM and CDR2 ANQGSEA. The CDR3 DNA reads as TGCAGCGTTGAAGATCGGTCTCAAAGACGGGTTGAGCAGTTCTTC. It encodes CSVEDRSQRRVEQFF.

The CDR3 spells CASRAGTGGYNEQFF. CDR3 bases: TGTGCCAGTAGAGCGGGGACAGGGGGATACAATGAGCAGTTCTTC. The chain recombines TRBV19 with TRBJ2-1; 11 nucleotides match TRBD1. The V gene end was trimmed by 6 bases and the J gene end by 4 bases; junction bases not matched to a gene: 5. The CDR3 is 15 residues long. CDR1 and CDR2 from the germline V gene are LNHDA and SQIVND (reference sequence).

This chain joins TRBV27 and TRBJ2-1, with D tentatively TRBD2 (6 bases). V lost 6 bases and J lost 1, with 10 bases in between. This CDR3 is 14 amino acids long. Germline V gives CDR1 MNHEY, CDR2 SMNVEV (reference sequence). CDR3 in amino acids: CASSGGLSYNEQFF. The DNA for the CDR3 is TGTGCCAGCAGCGGGGGACTGTCCTACAATGAGCAGTTCTTC.

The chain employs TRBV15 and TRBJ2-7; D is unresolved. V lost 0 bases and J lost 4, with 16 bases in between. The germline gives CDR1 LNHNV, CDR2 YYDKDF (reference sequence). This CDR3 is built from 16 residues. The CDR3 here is CATSRDFYGDGYEQYF. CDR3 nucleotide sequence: TGTGCCACCAGCAGAGATTTCTACGGAGATGGGTACGAGCAGTACTTC. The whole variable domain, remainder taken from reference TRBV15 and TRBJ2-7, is DAMVIQNPRYQVTQFGKPVTLSCSQTLNHNVMYWYQQKSSQAPKLLFHYYDKDFNNEADTPDNFQSRRPNTSFCFLDIRSPGLGDTAMYLCATSRDFYGDGYEQYFGPGTRLTVT.

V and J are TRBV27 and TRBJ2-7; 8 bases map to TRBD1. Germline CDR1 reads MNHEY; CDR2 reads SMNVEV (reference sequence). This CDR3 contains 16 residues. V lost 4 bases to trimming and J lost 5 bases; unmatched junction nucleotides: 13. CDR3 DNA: TGTGCCAGCAGTTATACCGGGACAGGTGGACCCAACGAGCAGTACTTC. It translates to CASSYTGTGGPNEQYF.

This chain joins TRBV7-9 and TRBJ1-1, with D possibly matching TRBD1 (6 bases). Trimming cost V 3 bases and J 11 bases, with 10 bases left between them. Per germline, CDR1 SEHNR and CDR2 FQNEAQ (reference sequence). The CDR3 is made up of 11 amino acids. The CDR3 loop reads CASSFGGEAFF. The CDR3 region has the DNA TGTGCCAGCAGCTTCGGGGGCGAGGCTTTCTTT.

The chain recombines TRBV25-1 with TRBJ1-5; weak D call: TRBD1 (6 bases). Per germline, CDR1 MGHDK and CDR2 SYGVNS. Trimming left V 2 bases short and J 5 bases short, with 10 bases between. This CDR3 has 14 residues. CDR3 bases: TGTGCCAGCAGTGAAAGAGGGGGTTATCAGCCCCAGCATTTT. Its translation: CASSERGGYQPQHF.

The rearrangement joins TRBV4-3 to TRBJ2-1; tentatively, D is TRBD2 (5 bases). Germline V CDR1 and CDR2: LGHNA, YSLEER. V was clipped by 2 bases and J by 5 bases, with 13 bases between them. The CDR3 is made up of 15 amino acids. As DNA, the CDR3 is TGCGCCAGCAGCCAACAGCCCAGCGGAAACAATGAGCAGTTCTTC. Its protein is CASSQQPSGNNEQFF.

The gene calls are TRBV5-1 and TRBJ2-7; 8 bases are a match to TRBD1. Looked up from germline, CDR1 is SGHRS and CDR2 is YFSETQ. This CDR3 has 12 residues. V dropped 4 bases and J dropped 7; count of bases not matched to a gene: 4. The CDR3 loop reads CASSPTGVEQYF. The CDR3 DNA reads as TGCGCCAGCAGCCCGACAGGGGTTGAGCAGTACTTC. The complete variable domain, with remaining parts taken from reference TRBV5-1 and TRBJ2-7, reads KAGVTQTPRYLIKTRGQQVTLSCSPISGHRSVSWYQQTPGQGLQFLFEYFSETQRNKGNFPGRFSGRQFSNSRSEMNVSTLELGDSALYLCASSPTGVEQYFGPGTRLTVT.

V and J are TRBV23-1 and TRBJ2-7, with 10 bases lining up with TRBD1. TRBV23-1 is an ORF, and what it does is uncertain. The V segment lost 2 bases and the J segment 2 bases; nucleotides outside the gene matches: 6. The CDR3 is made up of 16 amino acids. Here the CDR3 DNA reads TGCGCCAGCAGTCAACCAGACAGGGGGCTCGCCTACGAGCAGTACTTC. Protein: CASSQPDRGLAYEQYF.

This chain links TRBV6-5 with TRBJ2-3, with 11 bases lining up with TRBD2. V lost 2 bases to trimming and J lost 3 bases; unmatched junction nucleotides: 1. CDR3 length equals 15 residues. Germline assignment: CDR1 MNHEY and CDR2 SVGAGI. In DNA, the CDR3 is TGTGCCAGCAGTTACGGGACTAGCGGAACAGATACGCAGTATTTT. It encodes CASSYGTSGTDTQYF.

In DNA, the CDR3 is TGTGCCAGCGCCTTCAGCGACTCCTACAATGAGCAGTTCTTC. Protein: CASAFSDSYNEQFF. V is TRBV27 and J is TRBJ2-1; D unclear. Germline V gives CDR1 MNHEY, CDR2 SMNVEV (reference sequence). Trimming left V 8 bases short and J 0 bases short, with 11 bases between. The CDR3 has 14 residues.

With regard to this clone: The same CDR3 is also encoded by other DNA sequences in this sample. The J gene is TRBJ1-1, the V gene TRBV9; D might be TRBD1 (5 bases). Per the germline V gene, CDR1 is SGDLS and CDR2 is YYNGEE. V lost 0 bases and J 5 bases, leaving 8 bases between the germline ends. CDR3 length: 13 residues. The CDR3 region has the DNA TGTGCCAGCAGCGTAGGGGGGAGGACTGAAGCTTTCTTT. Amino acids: CASSVGGRTEAFF.

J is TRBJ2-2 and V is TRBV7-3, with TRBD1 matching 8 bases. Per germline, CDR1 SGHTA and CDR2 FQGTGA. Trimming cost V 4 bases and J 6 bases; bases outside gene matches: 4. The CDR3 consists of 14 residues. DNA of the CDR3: TGTGCCAGCAGCTCCACAGGGGGGCCCGGGGAGCTGTTTTTT. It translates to CASSSTGGPGELFF.

CDR3 loop: CASSDRTGANVLTF. CDR3 bases: TGTGCCAGCTCGGACAGGACTGGGGCCAACGTCCTGACTTTC. The chain combines TRBV27 with TRBJ2-6; the match to TRBD1 covers 7 bases. CDR1 MNHEY and CDR2 SMNVEV come from the germline V gene (reference sequence). V dropped 8 bases and J dropped 2; count of bases not matched to a gene: 3. The CDR3 is 14 amino acids. The variable domain in full, with the rest retrieved from reference TRBV27 and TRBJ2-6, is EAQVTQNPRYLITVTGKKLTVTCSQNMNHEYMSWYRQDPGLGLRQIYYSMNVEVTDKGDVPEGYKVSRKEKRNFPLILESPSPNQTSLYFCASSDRTGANVLTFGAGSRLTVL.

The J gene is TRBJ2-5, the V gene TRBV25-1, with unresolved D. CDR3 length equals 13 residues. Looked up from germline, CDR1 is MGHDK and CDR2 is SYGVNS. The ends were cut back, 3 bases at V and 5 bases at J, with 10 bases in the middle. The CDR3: CASSDLGKETQYF. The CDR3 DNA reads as TGTGCCAGCAGTGACTTGGGGAAGGAGACCCAGTACTTC.

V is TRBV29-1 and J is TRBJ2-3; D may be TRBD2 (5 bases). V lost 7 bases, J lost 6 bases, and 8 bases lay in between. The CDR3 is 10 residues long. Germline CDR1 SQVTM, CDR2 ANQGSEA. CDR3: CSALADTQYF. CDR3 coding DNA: TGCAGCGCCTTAGCGGATACGCAGTATTTT.

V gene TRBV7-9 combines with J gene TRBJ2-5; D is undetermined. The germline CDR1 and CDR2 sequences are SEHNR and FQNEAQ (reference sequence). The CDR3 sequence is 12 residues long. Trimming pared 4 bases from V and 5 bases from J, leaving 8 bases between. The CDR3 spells CASSSMVETQYF. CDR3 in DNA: TGTGCCAGCAGCTCGATGGTGGAGACCCAGTACTTC.

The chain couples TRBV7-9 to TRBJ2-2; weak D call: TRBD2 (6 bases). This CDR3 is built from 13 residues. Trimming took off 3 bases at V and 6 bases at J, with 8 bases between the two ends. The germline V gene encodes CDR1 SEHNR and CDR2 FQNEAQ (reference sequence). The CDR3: CASSLGGAGELFF. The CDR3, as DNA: TGTGCCAGCAGCTTGGGGGGAGCCGGGGAGCTGTTTTTT.

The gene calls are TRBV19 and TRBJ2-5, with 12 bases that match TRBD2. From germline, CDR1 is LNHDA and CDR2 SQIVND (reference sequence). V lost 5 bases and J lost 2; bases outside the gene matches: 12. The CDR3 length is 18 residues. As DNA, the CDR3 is TGTGCCAGTAGTTGGACTAGCGGGATCTTCCCGGGGCAAGAGACCCAGTACTTC. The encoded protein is CASSWTSGIFPGQETQYF.

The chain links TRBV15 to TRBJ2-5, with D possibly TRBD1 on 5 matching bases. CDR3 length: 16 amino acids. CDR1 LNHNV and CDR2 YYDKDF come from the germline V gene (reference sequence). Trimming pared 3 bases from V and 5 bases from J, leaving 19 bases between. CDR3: CATSSPSDNSRETQYF. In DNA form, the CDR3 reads TGTGCCACCAGCAGCCCCTCGGACAATAGCAGGGAGACCCAGTACTTC.

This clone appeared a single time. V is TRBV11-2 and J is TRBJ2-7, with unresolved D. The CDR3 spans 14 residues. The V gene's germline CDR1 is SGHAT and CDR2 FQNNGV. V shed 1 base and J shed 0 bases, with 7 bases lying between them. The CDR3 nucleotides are TGTGCCAGCAGCTTAGCCCCGGACTCCTACGAGCAGTACTTC. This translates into CASSLAPDSYEQYF. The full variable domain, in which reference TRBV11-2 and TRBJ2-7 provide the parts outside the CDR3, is EAGVAQSPRYKIIEKRQSVAFWCNPISGHATLYWYQQILGQGPKLLIQFQNNGVVDDSQLPKDRFSAERLKGVDSTLKIQPAKLEDSAVYLCASSLAPDSYEQYFGPGTRLTVT.

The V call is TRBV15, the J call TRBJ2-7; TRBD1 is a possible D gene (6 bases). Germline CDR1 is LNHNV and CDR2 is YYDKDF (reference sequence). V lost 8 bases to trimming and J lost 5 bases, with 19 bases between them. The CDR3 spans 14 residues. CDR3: CATADSRTRHEQYF. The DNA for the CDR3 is TGTGCCACCGCGGACAGCCGCACCCGCCACGAGCAGTACTTC. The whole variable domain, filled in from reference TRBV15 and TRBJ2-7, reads DAMVIQNPRYQVTQFGKPVTLSCSQTLNHNVMYWYQQKSSQAPKLLFHYYDKDFNNEADTPDNFQSRRPNTSFCFLDIRSPGLGDTAMYLCATADSRTRHEQYFGPGTRLTVT.

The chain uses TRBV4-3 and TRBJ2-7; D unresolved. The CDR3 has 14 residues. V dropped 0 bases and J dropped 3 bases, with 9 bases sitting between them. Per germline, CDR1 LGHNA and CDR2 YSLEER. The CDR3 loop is CASSQDSLNYEQYF. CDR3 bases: TGCGCCAGCAGCCAAGACAGCCTAAACTACGAGCAGTACTTC.